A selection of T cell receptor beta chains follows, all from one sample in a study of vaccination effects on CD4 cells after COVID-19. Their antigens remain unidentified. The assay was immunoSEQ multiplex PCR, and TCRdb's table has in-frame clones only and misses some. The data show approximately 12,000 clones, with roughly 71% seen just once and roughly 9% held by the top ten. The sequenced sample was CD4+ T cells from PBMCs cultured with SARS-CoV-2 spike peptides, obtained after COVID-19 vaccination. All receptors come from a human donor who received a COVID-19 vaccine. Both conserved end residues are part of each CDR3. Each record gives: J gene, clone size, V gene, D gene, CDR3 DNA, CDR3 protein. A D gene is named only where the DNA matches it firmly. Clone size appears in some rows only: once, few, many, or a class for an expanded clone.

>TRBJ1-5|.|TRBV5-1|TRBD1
TGCGCCAGCAGCTTGGCCCCGGACAGGGGGTATCAGCCCCAGCATTTT
CASSLAPDRGYQPQHF
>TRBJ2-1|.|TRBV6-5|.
TGTGCCAGCAGGGTAGCCGGAGAGCAGTTCTTC
CASRVAGEQFF
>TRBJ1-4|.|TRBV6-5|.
TGTGCCAGCAGTCGACGGGCAGGGAATGAAAAACTGTTTTTT
CASSRRAGNEKLFF
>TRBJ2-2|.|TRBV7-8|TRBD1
TGTGCCAGCAGCTCAAGGACAGGGGACACCGGGGAGCTGTTTTTT
CASSSRTGDTGELFF
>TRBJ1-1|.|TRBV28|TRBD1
TGTGCCAGCACCGACAGGGGGGGCACTGAAGCTTTCTTT
CASTDRGGTEAFF
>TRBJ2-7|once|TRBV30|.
TGTGCCTGGAGTGTTTCCTACGAGCAGTACTTC
CAWSVSYEQYF
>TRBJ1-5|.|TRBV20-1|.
TGCAGTGCTAGTCCCGGGACTCAGCCCCAGCATTTT
CSASPGTQPQHF
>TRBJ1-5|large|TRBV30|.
TGTGCCTGGAGTGTAACCCTGAATCAGCCCCAGCATTTT
CAWSVTLNQPQHF
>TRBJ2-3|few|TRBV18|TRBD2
TGTGCCAGCTCACCAGGGAGCGGGGGGACCACAGATACGCAGTATTTT
CASSPGSGGTTDTQYF
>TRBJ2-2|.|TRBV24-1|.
TGTGCCACCAGTGCATGGACCGGGGAGCTGTTTTTT
CATSAWTGELFF
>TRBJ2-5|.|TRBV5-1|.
TGCGCCAGCAGCTTGGGGGCCGGGGAGACCCAGTACTTC
CASSLGAGETQYF
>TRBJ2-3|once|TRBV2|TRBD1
TGTGCCAGCGTCGCCAGACAGGGAAGAGATACGCAGTATTTT
CASVARQGRDTQYF
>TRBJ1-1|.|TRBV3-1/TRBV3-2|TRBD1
TGTGCCAGCAGCCAAGATCAAGGGGGCGAAGCTTTCTTT
CASSQDQGGEAFF
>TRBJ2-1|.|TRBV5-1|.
TGCGCCAGCAGCGCGGAAAACAGGGTGGGAGAGCAGTTCTTC
CASSAENRVGEQFF
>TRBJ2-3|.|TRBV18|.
TGTGCCAGCTCACCGTCCCAGGGGACAGATACGCAGTATTTT
CASSPSQGTDTQYF
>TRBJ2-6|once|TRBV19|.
TGTGCCAGTAGGCGGCAGGGGATCTCTGGGGCCAACGTCCTGACTTTC
CASRRQGISGANVLTF
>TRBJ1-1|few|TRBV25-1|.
TGTGCCAGCAGCCCCGCAGGGGCCCTAACTGAAGCTTTCTTT
CASSPAGALTEAFF
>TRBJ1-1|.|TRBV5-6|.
TGTGCCAGCAGCTTGGGCAGGGCCTTTAACACTGAAGCTTTCTTT
CASSLGRAFNTEAFF
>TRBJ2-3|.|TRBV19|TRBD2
TGTGCCAGTAGTAAAAGAGCGGGGGGAACAGATACGCAGTATTTT
CASSKRAGGTDTQYF
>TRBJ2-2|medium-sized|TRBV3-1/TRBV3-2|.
TGTGCCAGCAGCCAGGCCGGGGAGCTGTTTTTT
CASSQAGELFF
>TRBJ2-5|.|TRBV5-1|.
TGCGCCAGCAGCTCCCAACAAGAGACCCAGTACTTC
CASSSQQETQYF
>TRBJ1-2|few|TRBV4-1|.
TGCGCCAGCAGCCAAGATCCGGGCCTGGCGTATGGCTACACCTTC
CASSQDPGLAYGYTF
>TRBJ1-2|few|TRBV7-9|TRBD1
TGTGCCAGCAACCCGGGACAGGATCACCATGGCTACACCTTC
CASNPGQDHHGYTF
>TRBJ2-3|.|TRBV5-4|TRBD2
TGTGCCAGCAGCTTGGGCGCGGGGGGGCCTAGCACAGATACGCAGTATTTT
CASSLGAGGPSTDTQYF
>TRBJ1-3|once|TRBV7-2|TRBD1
TGTGCCAGCAGCTACCAGACAGGGTCTGGAAACACCATATATTTT
CASSYQTGSGNTIYF
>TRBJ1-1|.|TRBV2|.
TGTGCCAGCCAGGAGGGGATGAGGACTGAAGCTTTCTTT
CASQEGMRTEAFF
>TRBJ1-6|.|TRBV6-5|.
TGTGCCAGCAGTTCTAGACCGTTCGTCCTCCACTTT
CASSSRPFVLHF
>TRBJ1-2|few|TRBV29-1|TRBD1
TGCAGCGTGTCCTCGTTCCACGGGACAGGGTCAAATGGCTACACCTTC
CSVSSFHGTGSNGYTF
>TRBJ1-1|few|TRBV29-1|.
TGCAGCGTTGGGCCTAGGGTAACTTTCTTT
CSVGPRVTFF
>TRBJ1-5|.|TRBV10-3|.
TGTGCCACGCGAGTGACAGGTAGCAATCAGCCCCAGCATTTT
CATRVTGSNQPQHF
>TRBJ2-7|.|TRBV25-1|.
TGTGCCAGCTCCCGGGGGACCTACGAGCAGTACTTC
CASSRGTYEQYF
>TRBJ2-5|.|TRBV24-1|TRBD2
TGTGCCACCAGTGATTTAGGCGCGGGAGCCCAGTACTTC
CATSDLGAGAQYF
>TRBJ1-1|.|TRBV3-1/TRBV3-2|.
TGTGCCAGCAGCCAAGCTCGGGCTACTGAAGCTTTCTTT
CASSQARATEAFF
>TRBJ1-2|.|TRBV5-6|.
TGTGCCAGCAGCTTGGCAGGGAATGGCTATGGCTACACCTTC
CASSLAGNGYGYTF
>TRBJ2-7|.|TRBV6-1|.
TGTGCCAGCAGTGAGGATGCCAGCTCCTACGAGCAGTACTTC
CASSEDASSYEQYF
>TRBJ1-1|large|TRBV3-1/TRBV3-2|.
TGTGCCAGCAGCCAAGCACAGGGCCGCAGTGAAGCTTTCTTT
CASSQAQGRSEAFF
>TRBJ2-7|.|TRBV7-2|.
TGTGCCAGCAGTAGGGGGGGGCCCACCTACGAGCAGTACTTC
CASSRGGPTYEQYF
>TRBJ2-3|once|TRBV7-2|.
TGTGCCAGCAGCTTAGGCGGGGGCCCTAGGTCGGATACGCAGTATTTT
CASSLGGGPRSDTQYF
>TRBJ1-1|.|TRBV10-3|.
TGTGCCGTTGGTTTCAGGGAGAACACTGAAGCTTTCTTT
CAVGFRENTEAFF
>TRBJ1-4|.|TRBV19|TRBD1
TGTGCCAGTAGTACAGGGACAGGGACGACTAATGAAAAACTGTTTTTT
CASSTGTGTTNEKLFF
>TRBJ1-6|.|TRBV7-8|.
TGTGCCAGCAGCCTTAAGAGGGGATGGGGTTCACCCCTCCACTTT
CASSLKRGWGSPLHF
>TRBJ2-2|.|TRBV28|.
TGTGCCAGCCATCGGGCGGTGGGCACCGGGGAGCTGTTTTTT
CASHRAVGTGELFF
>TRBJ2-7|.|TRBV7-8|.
TGTGCCAGCAGCCCAACGGGAACTGCAAACGAGCAGTACTTC
CASSPTGTANEQYF
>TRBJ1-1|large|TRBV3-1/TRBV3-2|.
TGTGCCAGCAGCCAAGCGGGCGGAAGATCGGAAGCTTTCTTT
CASSQAGGRSEAFF
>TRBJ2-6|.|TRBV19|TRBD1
TGTGCCAGTAGTATACTCAAGGGACAGGGGATCTCTGGGGCCAACGTCCTGACTTTC
CASSILKGQGISGANVLTF
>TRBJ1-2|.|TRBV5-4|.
TGTGCCAGCAGCTTGGCGATCAGGGCAAACTATGGCTACACCTTC
CASSLAIRANYGYTF
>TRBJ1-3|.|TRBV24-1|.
TGTGCCACCAGTGATTCAGGGCCTGGAAACACCATATATTTT
CATSDSGPGNTIYF
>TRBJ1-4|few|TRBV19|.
TGTGCCAGTAGTAGAATAGGGGGAGATGAAAAACTGTTTTTT
CASSRIGGDEKLFF
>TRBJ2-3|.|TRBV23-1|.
TGCGCCAGCAGTCAATCCAACTCCCGCCCGCCCGGGACTAGCACAGATACGCAGTATTTT
CASSQSNSRPPGTSTDTQYF
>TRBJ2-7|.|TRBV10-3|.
TGTGCCATCAGTGAGTCGAACGGCATCTACGAGCAGTACTTC
CAISESNGIYEQYF
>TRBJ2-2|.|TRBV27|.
TGTGCCAGCAGACTCCTAAACGCCGGGGAGCTGTTTTTT
CASRLLNAGELFF